A single sample is the source of the 5 T cell receptor beta chains below, sequenced in a study of T cells in Graves' hyperthyroidism and ophthalmopathy. Amplification of TCR beta CDR3 regions used RNA as the template. In the first-round RT-PCR of the TCR CDR3, the HTBI primer set was used. Using its own MiXCR run on the multiplex PCR reads, TCRdb lists one record per CDR3 protein. The repertoire has around 540,000 distinct CDR3 sequences, under 60% of them found once; the top ten carry 8.2%. The specimen was peripheral blood or thyroid tissue (not recorded which). Every receptor here comes from a woman between 18 and 30 years old with Graves' hyperthyroidism.

This clonotype was seen a single time. This chain connects TRBV10-3 to TRBJ2-7, with 8 nucleotides matching TRBD2. The CDR3 length is 14 residues. CDR1 is ENHRY and CDR2 is SYGVKD in the germline V gene. V lost 2 bases to trimming and J lost 5 bases; unmatched junction nucleotides: 5. The CDR3 nucleotides are TGTGCCATCAGTGAGGGTCGGGAGGGCCACGAGCAGTACTTC. Protein: CAISEGREGHEQYF.

This rearrangement joins TRBV7-6 to TRBJ2-7, with D perhaps matching TRBD1 or TRBD2 (5 bases each). This CDR3 has 14 amino acids. Trimming left V 6 bases short and J 1 base short, with 13 bases between. Germline V CDR1 and CDR2: SGHVS, FNYEAQ. The CDR3 coding sequence is TGTGCCAGCAGGCCCTCGGGACGTTCCTACGAGCAGTACTTC. Encoded protein: CASRPSGRSYEQYF.

There are a few counts of this clonotype. The gene calls are TRBV7-6 and TRBJ1-1, with 10 bases matching TRBD1. This CDR3 is built from 15 residues. After removal of 5 bases from V and 4 bases from J, the junction contained 7 bases not matched to a gene. The germline V gene encodes CDR1 SGHVS and CDR2 FNYEAQ. CDR3 coding DNA: TGTGCCAGCAGCCCGGACAGGGGGTGGAGCACTGAAGCTTTCTTT. Its translation is CASSPDRGWSTEAFF.

CDR3 in DNA: TGTGCCAGCGTCAGCATGATCAGTCTCAATCAGCCCCAGCATTTT. It yields the protein CASVSMISLNQPQHF. The chain uses TRBV6-6 and TRBJ1-5, with no clear D. There are 15 residues in the CDR3. Trimming stripped 8 bases from V and 3 bases from J, with 17 bases between. Per germline, CDR1 MNHNY and CDR2 SVGAGI (reference sequence).

This clonotype was recorded at least ten times. The rearrangement uses TRBV10-3 and TRBJ2-2; tentative D call: TRBD2 (5 bases). The CDR3 spans 13 residues. Germline CDR1 and CDR2: ENHRY and SYGVKD. Written as DNA, the CDR3 is TGTGCTTGCGGACGGGAGAACACCGGGGAGCTGTTTTTT. This codes for CACGRENTGELFF.